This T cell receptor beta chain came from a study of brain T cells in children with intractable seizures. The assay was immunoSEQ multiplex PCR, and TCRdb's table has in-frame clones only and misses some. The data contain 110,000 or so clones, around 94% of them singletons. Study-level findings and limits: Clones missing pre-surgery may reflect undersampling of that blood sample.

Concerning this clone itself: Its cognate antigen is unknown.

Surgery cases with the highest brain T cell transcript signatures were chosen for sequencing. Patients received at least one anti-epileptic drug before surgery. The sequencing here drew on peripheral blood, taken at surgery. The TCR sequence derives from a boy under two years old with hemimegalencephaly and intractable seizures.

Here the CDR3 DNA reads TGTGCCACCACCGTCGGGAATCAGCCCCAGCATTTT. Translating gives CATTVGNQPQHF. The chain couples TRBV28 to TRBJ1-5; D is ambiguous. V lost 10 bases and J lost 4, with 11 bases in between. Germline-derived CDR1 and CDR2 are MDHEN and SYDVKM. The CDR3 is 12 amino acids.